This T cell receptor beta chain emerged from a study of T cells in Graves' hyperthyroidism and ophthalmopathy. The source material, RNA transcripts, was used to amplify TCR beta CDR3 regions. HTBI primers were employed in a first-round RT-PCR of the TCR CDR3. TCRdb called the multiplex PCR reads again in MiXCR, with one record for every CDR3 protein. This sample has 600,000 to 700,000 distinct CDR3 sequences, with about 45% found just once. For this clonotype: Its antigen is unidentified.

With V trimmed by 5 bases and J by 6 bases, 8 bases remained unmatched. CDR3 length: 13 amino acids. Germline V lookup: CDR1 DFQATT, CDR2 SNEGSKA (reference sequence). Overall study results and limits: Ophthalmopathy was identified by the model a median approximately 6.4 months ahead of onset. By a 13 V-J model, ophthalmopathy was set apart from stable hyperthyroidism.

The receptor was derived from an adult man with Graves' disease, either hyperthyroidism or ophthalmopathy (not recorded which). V and J are TRBV20-1 and TRBJ2-7; 9 nucleotides match TRBD2. Sequencing used peripheral blood or thyroid tissue (not recorded which). Here the CDR3 DNA reads TGCAGTGCTGTTAGCGGGAGTAAGGGCGAGCAGTACTTC. Translated, it gives CSAVSGSKGEQYF.